These T cell receptor beta chains were read from a single sample in a study of blood T cell repertoires in COVID-19. Using immunoSEQ multiplex PCR, the repertoire was profiled, and TCRdb retains in-frame clones only, with some absent. Of over 300,000 clones detected, 70% to 90% appear once; the ten largest clones hold 0.95% to 1%. The sequenced sample consisted of PBMCs or T cells enriched from blood (not recorded which). The receptor source for this set is a woman aged 30 to 39 with acute COVID-19. CDR3s include the opening cysteine and the closing phenylalanine or tryptophan. Each record gives: D gene, J gene, V gene, clone size, CDR3 protein, CDR3 DNA. D genes are given only for firm matches. Size tells how often a clone was seen (once, few, many) or the class of an expanded clone, and some rows leave it out.

TRBD2,TRBJ2-2,TRBV7-3,.,CASSRTGTSGGAGELFF,TGTGCCAGCAGCCGGACCGGGACTAGCGGGGGAGCCGGGGAGCTGTTTTTT
.,TRBJ1-1,TRBV18,.,CASSGGGRLNTEAFF,TGTGCCAGCTCAGGGGGGGGCCGTCTGAACACTGAAGCTTTCTTT
.,TRBJ1-3,TRBV18,.,CASSHTDSDSGNTIYF,TGTGCCAGCTCACATACGGACAGCGACTCTGGAAACACCATATATTTT
.,TRBJ1-1,TRBV9,.,CASTRGQNTEAFF,TGTGCCAGCACACGAGGTCAGAACACTGAAGCTTTCTTT
TRBD1,TRBJ1-1,TRBV3-1/TRBV3-2,.,CASSQPGQGTEAFF,TGTGCCAGCAGCCAACCGGGACAGGGGACTGAAGCTTTCTTT
.,TRBJ1-4,TRBV11-1,.,CASSLQTARNEKLFF,TGTGCCAGCAGCCTACAGACAGCCCGGAACGAAAAACTGTTTTTT
.,TRBJ1-3,TRBV6-5,.,CASSYSEGNTIYF,TGTGCCAGCAGTTACTCGGAGGGAAACACCATATATTTT
TRBD1,TRBJ1-1,TRBV10-3,.,CAISVSKGKARQGDTEAFF,TGTGCCATCAGTGTGAGTAAGGGGAAGGCGCGACAGGGGGACACTGAAGCTTTCTTT
TRBD2,TRBJ2-2,TRBV4-1,.,CASSQAERGGTGELFF,TGCGCCAGCAGCCAAGCTGAGCGGGGGGGCACCGGGGAGCTGTTTTTT
.,TRBJ2-2,TRBV2,.,CASRTTAANTGELFF,TGTGCCAGCAGGACGACTGCCGCGAACACCGGGGAGCTGTTTTTT
TRBD1,TRBJ1-4,TRBV24-1,.,CATSDHRQGATADEKLFF,TGTGCCACCAGTGACCACCGACAGGGGGCCACGGCCGATGAAAAACTGTTTTTT
.,TRBJ1-5,TRBV4-2,.,CASSQDREGPQHF,TGTGCCAGCAGCCAAGATAGGGAGGGTCCCCAGCATTTT
.,TRBJ1-6,TRBV7-2,.,CASSLGRVDSPLHF,TGTGCCAGCAGCTTAGGCAGGGTAGATTCACCCCTCCACTTT
.,TRBJ1-6,TRBV21-1,.,CASSKCDSPLHF,TGTGCCAGCAGCAAATGCGATTCACCCCTCCACTTT
.,TRBJ1-4,TRBV6-9,once,CASSLLGSFEKLFF,TGTGCCAGCAGTTTACTCGGGAGTTTTGAAAAACTGTTTTTT
.,TRBJ2-7,TRBV15,.,CATSRDAGSRYEQYF,TGTGCCACCAGCAGAGACGCCGGGAGTAGGTACGAGCAGTACTTC
TRBD1,TRBJ2-7,TRBV14,.,CASSQGWQTGQFYEQYF,TGTGCCAGCAGCCAAGGGTGGCAAACGGGACAGTTCTACGAGCAGTACTTC
TRBD2,TRBJ2-4,TRBV5-1,.,CASSPVGSGDGIQYF,TGCGCCAGCAGCCCTGTAGGGAGCGGGGACGGCATTCAGTACTTC
.,TRBJ1-1,TRBV19,once,CASREDTEAFF,TGTGCCAGCCGGGAGGACACTGAAGCTTTCTTT
.,TRBJ2-1,TRBV7-3,.,CASSLRSGHNEQFF,TGTGCCAGCAGCTTGCGGAGCGGGCATAATGAGCAGTTCTTC
TRBD1,TRBJ1-2,TRBV4-1,.,CASSHWQGADYGYTF,TGCGCCAGCAGCCATTGGCAGGGGGCCGACTATGGCTACACCTTC
TRBD2,TRBJ2-1,TRBV5-8,.,CASITGGINEQFF,TGTGCCAGCATCACCGGGGGGATCAATGAGCAGTTCTTC
TRBD1,TRBJ2-6,TRBV7-9,once,CASSALGQGVGGANVLTF,TGTGCCAGCAGCGCCCTGGGACAGGGGGTAGGTGGGGCCAACGTCCTGACTTTC
TRBD1,TRBJ1-1,TRBV29-1,.,CSSGQGAEAFF,TGCAGTTCCGGACAGGGGGCTGAAGCTTTCTTT
.,TRBJ2-7,TRBV4-1,.,CASSQRVGRGPYEQYF,TGCGCCAGCAGCCAAAGAGTAGGAAGGGGCCCCTACGAGCAGTACTTC
.,TRBJ2-1,TRBV4-1,.,CASSRDIYNEQFF,TGCGCCAGCAGCCGTGACATCTACAATGAGCAGTTCTTC
TRBD1,TRBJ2-5,TRBV7-9,.,CASSTRQGVQETQYF,TGTGCCAGCAGCACCAGACAGGGAGTCCAAGAGACCCAGTACTTC
TRBD2,TRBJ2-3,TRBV10-3,.,CAISDTSGGTSTDTQYF,TGTGCCATCAGTGATACTAGCGGGGGGACTAGCACAGATACGCAGTATTTT
TRBD2,TRBJ2-4,TRBV11-2,once,CASSLGLAGGPGNIQYF,TGTGCCAGCAGCTTAGGGCTAGCGGGGGGGCCGGGAAACATTCAGTACTTC
.,TRBJ1-4,TRBV23-1,.,CASSHRPGGQSPPSREKLFF,TGCGCCAGCAGTCATCGCCCGGGAGGACAGTCACCTCCCTCCCGCGAAAAACTGTTTTTT
.,TRBJ1-5,TRBV6-1,once,CASSDEGPQHF,TGTGCCAGCAGTGACGAGGGCCCCCAGCATTTT
.,TRBJ2-1,TRBV30,few,CAWSMGHPSYNEQFF,TGTGCCTGGTCAATGGGACACCCTTCCTACAATGAGCAGTTCTTC
.,TRBJ1-2,TRBV30,once,CAWSEGLIYGYTF,TGTGCCTGGAGCGAGGGCCTAATCTATGGCTACACCTTC
.,TRBJ1-5,TRBV7-9,.,CASSAPGGNQPQHF,TGTGCCAGCAGTGCGCCGGGGGGGAATCAGCCCCAGCATTTT
.,TRBJ1-1,TRBV27,.,CASSLPGNTEAFF,TGTGCCAGCAGTTTACCCGGGAACACTGAAGCTTTCTTT
TRBD2,TRBJ2-3,TRBV3-1/TRBV3-2,.,CASNLSPEREVRASTDTQYF,TGTGCCAGCAACCTATCTCCAGAGCGGGAGGTTAGAGCTAGCACAGATACGCAGTATTTT
.,TRBJ1-1,TRBV27,once,CASRRGWNTEAFF,TGTGCCTCTCGCAGGGGTTGGAACACTGAAGCTTTCTTT
.,TRBJ2-7,TRBV6-5,.,CASSSEGLSYEQYF,TGTGCCAGCAGTTCCGAGGGCCTTTCCTACGAGCAGTACTTC
TRBD2,TRBJ2-1,TRBV7-9,.,CASSLATSGGSNNEQFF,TGTGCCAGCAGCTTAGCGACTAGCGGGGGGTCAAACAATGAGCAGTTCTTC
TRBD1,TRBJ1-1,TRBV10-3,.,CAISERQGLGAFF,TGTGCCATCAGCGAAAGACAGGGCCTCGGAGCTTTCTTT
.,TRBJ2-7,TRBV19,few,CASSIAPLDYEQYF,TGTGCCAGTAGTATAGCCCCACTCGACTACGAGCAGTACTTC
.,TRBJ1-3,TRBV9,once,CASSVVDSGNTIYF,TGTGCCAGCAGCGTAGTAGATTCTGGAAACACCATATATTTT
TRBD2,TRBJ2-3,TRBV6-2/TRBV6-3,.,CASSYGIAGGRDTQYF,TGTGCCAGCAGTTACGGAATAGCGGGGGGGAGAGATACGCAGTATTTT
.,TRBJ1-1,TRBV7-3,.,CASSLRGLNTEAFF,TGTGCCAGCAGCTTAAGGGGGCTGAACACTGAAGCTTTCTTT
.,TRBJ2-7,TRBV19,.,CASSIVLFSYEQYF,TGTGCCAGTAGTATAGTTCTGTTTTCCTACGAGCAGTACTTC
TRBD2,TRBJ2-2,TRBV5-5,.,CASSLTGTSGGSGELFF,TGTGCCAGCAGCCTGACTGGGACTAGCGGGGGGTCCGGGGAGCTGTTTTTT
TRBD1,TRBJ1-5,TRBV6-5,.,CASRPRGQGNQPQHF,TGTGCCAGCAGGCCCAGGGGGCAGGGCAATCAGCCCCAGCATTTT
.,TRBJ1-5,TRBV19,.,CASSPLEGKWNQPQHF,TGTGCCAGTAGTCCACTCGAGGGTAAATGGAATCAGCCCCAGCATTTT
TRBD2,TRBJ2-1,TRBV24-1,.,CATSGSGGEYNEQFF,TGTGCCACCAGTGGTAGCGGGGGAGAGTACAATGAGCAGTTCTTC
TRBD1,TRBJ1-3,TRBV4-1,.,CASSQLPGQGRISGNTIYF,TGCGCCAGCAGCCAACTACCGGGACAGGGAAGAATTTCTGGAAACACCATATATTTT
TRBD1,TRBJ2-7,TRBV15,.,CATSRARGISYEQYF,TGTGCCACCAGCAGAGCCAGGGGGATATCCTACGAGCAGTACTTC
TRBD1,TRBJ1-4,TRBV18,.,CASSLTGEGEKLFF,TGTGCCAGCTCCCTGACAGGGGAGGGCGAAAAACTGTTTTTT
TRBD1,TRBJ1-2,TRBV3-1/TRBV3-2,.,CASSPYRGPYGYTF,TGTGCCAGCAGTCCGTACAGGGGTCCCTATGGCTACACCTTC
.,TRBJ2-7,TRBV7-2,.,CASSLEPGWYEQYF,TGTGCCAGCAGCTTAGAACCAGGGTGGTACGAGCAGTACTTC
.,TRBJ1-6,TRBV5-8,.,CASSWRTGSSYNSPLHF,TGTGCCAGCAGCTGGAGGACGGGAAGCTCCTATAATTCACCCCTCCACTTT
TRBD2,TRBJ2-1,TRBV9,once,CASSQQLSSGGFYNEQFF,TGTGCCAGCAGCCAACAACTTTCTAGCGGGGGGTTCTACAATGAGCAGTTCTTC
TRBD2,TRBJ2-3,TRBV5-6,.,CASSPDAGGGADTQYF,TGTGCCAGCAGCCCCGACGCTGGGGGGGGAGCAGATACGCAGTATTTT